This T cell receptor (beta chain) was found in a study of CD8+ T cells in alopecia areata (dated by TCRdb to 2017 to 2018). In the study overall: The treated patients took part in an open-label pilot trial in which moderate-to-severe alopecia areata was treated with oral tofacitinib at 5 to 10 mg twice daily. Patients stayed on tofacitinib for 6 to 18 months and then had 6 months of follow-up off drug so that delayed response and recurrence could be assessed. For the treated patients, the SALT score, which quantifies what percentage of scalp surface area is affected, served as the measure of disease severity. High-throughput TCRbeta sequencing was used to examine T cell clonal expansion in alopecia areata in both the C3H/HeJ mouse model and human patients. Human TCRbeta sequencing covered scalp tissue and sorted CD4+ and CD8+ peripheral blood T cells from patchy and totalis/universalis alopecia areata patients and healthy controls. Patients on tofacitinib were biopsied at baseline and after 4 and 24 weeks of treatment, and several of the patients also had a later scalp biopsy. Clonality in the scalp was compared among normal scalp (n=4), patchy alopecia areata scalp (n=8), and alopecia totalis/universalis scalp (n=8). RNA was obtained with the PAXgene miRNA kit for fixed scalp, the miRNeasy kit for PBMCs, and the RNeasy kit for mouse skin. TCRbeta CDR3 regions were amplified by immunoSEQ multiplex PCR using 35 Vbeta forward and 13 Jbeta reverse primers.

The library was produced with the immunoSEQ multiplex PCR assay. For TCR sequencing, RNA was extracted from every sample and reverse transcribed into cDNA to serve as template. First-strand cDNA was synthesized with SuperScript III using a 2:1 mix of oligo-dT and random hexamers. A synthetic immune receptor repertoire was used to assess amplification bias, and residual bias was removed computationally. The paper's processing steps were these. Raw reads were preprocessed to remove errors, and CDR3 was defined according to IMGT conventions as the region from the conserved cysteine to phenylalanine. To get clonality, Shannon entropy was normalized by log2 of the number of productive unique TCRs and the result was subtracted from 1. Whether scalp clones were CD4 or CD8 was inferred by matching scalp TCRbeta sequences against CD4 and CD8 repertoires sorted from blood. The clones in this table, taken by TCRdb from immuneACCESS, are in-frame only. Not every clone is retained; where verified, under half of the shortfall comes from an unresolved V gene, and the cause of the rest is unknown. V and J calls plus clone size are reproduced from that table; the DNA served to infer D and trimming. For this sample there are fewer than 250,000 clones; around 60% appear just once. Roughly 0.7% of the sample belongs to the ten largest clones.

This clone was seen only a few times. The antigen it recognizes is unknown. Base-call qualities are not available, and no considerably larger clone is one nucleotide away. Other DNA sequences in this sample translate to the same CDR3. Points the paper makes about the study in general: With tofacitinib, both scalp clonality and the number of expanded CD8+ clones among the top 100 scalp clones went down significantly. Unlike mouse skin, which is dominated by gammadelta T cells, normal human skin has resident alphabeta T cells that are also sequenced, and this complicates analysis of the scalp TCR repertoire. Shared TCR sequences between patients were less evident than in mice, which may be partly attributable to HLA diversity in the patient population. During tofacitinib treatment, many expanded lesional clones remained in scalp and blood, and this persistence may partly explain relapse after treatment is stopped. Because the treated cohort was small and had just a single nonresponder, larger studies are needed to establish links between baseline CD8+ expansion and response. Compared with normal scalp, lesional scalp, particularly in alopecia totalis/universalis, had higher clonality and more expanded CD8+ clones, which suggests antigenic drive.

The sample's time point, from its label and the paper: 4 weeks on oral tofacitinib. The treatment or condition label on this specimen signifies: oral pan-JAK inhibitor, 5-10 mg twice daily. Lesional scalp punch biopsies and peripheral blood were obtained from alopecia areata patients. PBMCs were separated by density centrifugation and stained for CD3, CD4 and CD8, after which CD4+ and CD8+ T cells were sorted on a FACSAria. Here the sequenced sample was CD4+ T cells sorted from blood, taken at week 4, from a patient treated with tofacitinib. The origin of this receptor is a human donor with alopecia areata.

The CDR3 here reads CSVNRDRVQETQYF. The nucleotides are TGCAGCGTTAACCGGGACAGAGTCCAAGAGACCCAGTACTTC. The chain was built from TRBV29-1 and TRBJ2-5; 7 of the junction bases match TRBD1. Looking up the germline V gene yields CDR1 SQVTM and CDR2 ANQGSEA. The CDR3 covers 14 residues, taking in both the cysteine and the phenylalanine. Only the CDR3 portion is preserved as DNA: 42 bases, with reading frame beginning at the first base. Trimmed from V: 5 bases; trimmed from J: 1 base; junction bases lacking a gene match: 7.